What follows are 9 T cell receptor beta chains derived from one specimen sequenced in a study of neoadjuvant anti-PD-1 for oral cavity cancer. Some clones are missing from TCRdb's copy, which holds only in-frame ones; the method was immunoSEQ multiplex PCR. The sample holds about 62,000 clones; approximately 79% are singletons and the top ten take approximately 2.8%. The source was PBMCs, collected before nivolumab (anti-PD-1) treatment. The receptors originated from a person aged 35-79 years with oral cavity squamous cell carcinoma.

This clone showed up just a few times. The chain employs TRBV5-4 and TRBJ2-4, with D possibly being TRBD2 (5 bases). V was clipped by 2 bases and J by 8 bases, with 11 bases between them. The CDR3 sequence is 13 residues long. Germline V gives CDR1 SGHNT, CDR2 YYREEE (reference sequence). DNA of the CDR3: TGTGCCAGCAGCTTAGGAGCGCGGGACATTCAGTACTTC. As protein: CASSLGARDIQYF.

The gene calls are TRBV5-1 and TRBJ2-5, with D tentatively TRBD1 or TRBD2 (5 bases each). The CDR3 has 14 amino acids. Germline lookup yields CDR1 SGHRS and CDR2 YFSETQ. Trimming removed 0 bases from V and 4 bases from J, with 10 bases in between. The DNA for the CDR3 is TGCGCCAGCAGCTTGGGAAGGGGAGCAGAGACCCAGTACTTC. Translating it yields CASSLGRGAETQYF.

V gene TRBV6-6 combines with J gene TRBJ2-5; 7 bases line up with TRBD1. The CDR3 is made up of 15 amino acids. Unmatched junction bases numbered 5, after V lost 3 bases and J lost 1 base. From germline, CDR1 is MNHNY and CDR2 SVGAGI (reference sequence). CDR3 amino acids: CASSYWDSPQETQYF. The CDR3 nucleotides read TGTGCCAGCAGTTATTGGGACAGCCCCCAAGAGACCCAGTACTTC.

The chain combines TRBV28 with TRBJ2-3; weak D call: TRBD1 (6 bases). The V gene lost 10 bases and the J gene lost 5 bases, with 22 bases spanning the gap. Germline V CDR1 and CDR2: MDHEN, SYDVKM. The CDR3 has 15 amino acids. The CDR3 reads CATSERGRIGDTQYF. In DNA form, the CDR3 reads TGTGCCACCTCCGAGAGGGGGAGAATAGGAGATACGCAGTATTTT.

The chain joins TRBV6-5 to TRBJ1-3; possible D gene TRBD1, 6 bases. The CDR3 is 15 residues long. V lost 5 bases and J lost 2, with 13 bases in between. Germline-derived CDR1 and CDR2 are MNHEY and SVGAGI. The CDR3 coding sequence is TGTGCCAGCAGTCCCACAGGGAAGACTGGAAACACCATATATTTT. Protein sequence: CASSPTGKTGNTIYF.

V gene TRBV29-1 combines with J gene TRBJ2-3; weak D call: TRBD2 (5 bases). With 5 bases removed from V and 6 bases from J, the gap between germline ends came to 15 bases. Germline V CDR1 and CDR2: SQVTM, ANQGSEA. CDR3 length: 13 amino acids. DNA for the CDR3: TGCAGCGTTTTTCCTAGCAGACCCGATACGCAGTATTTT. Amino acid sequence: CSVFPSRPDTQYF.

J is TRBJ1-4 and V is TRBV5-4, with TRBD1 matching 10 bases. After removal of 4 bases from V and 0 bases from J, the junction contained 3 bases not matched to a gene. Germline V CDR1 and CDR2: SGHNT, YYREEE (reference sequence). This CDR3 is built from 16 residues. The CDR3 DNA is TGTGCCAGCAGCCCCGGACAGGGGGCAACTAATGAAAAACTGTTTTTT. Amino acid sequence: CASSPGQGATNEKLFF. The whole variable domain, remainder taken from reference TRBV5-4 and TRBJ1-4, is ETGVTQSPTHLIKTRGQQVTLRCSSQSGHNTVSWYQQALGQGPQFIFQYYREEENGRGNFPPRFSGLQFPNYSSELNVNALELDDSALYLCASSPGQGATNEKLFFGSGTQLSVL.

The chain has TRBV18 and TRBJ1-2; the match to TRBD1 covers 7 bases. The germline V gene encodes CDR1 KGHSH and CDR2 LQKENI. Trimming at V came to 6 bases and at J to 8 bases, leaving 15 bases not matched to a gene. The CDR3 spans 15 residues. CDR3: CASSLDPQTGYGYTF. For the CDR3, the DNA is TGTGCCAGCTCTTTGGACCCCCAGACAGGGTACGGCTACACCTTC.

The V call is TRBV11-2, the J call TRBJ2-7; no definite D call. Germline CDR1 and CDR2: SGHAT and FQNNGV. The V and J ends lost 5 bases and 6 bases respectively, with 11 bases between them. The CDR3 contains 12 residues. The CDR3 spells CASSPSYSEQYF. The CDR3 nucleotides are TGTGCCAGCAGCCCTAGTTATAGCGAGCAGTACTTC.